This T cell receptor beta chain was obtained from a study of T-cell memory formation after mild COVID-19. This CDR3 contains 13 residues. TCRdb re-called the 5' RACE reads through MiXCR, storing one row per CDR3 protein. Here the sample spans over 45,000 distinct CDR3 sequences, 9.3% being singletons. The sequence was collected from an adult woman who had mild COVID-19 (a few samples of this study predate the infection). Cell type and time point are not known. The chain combines TRBV21-1 with TRBJ1-4. TRBV21-1 is noted as a pseudogene. The specimen sequenced was PBMCs or a T cell subset sorted from them (not recorded which). CDR3 nucleotide sequence: TGTGCCAGCAGCAAGGGAATGGCGTCTCGACCGTTTTTT. Encoded protein: CASSKGMASRPFF.